This T cell receptor beta chain was found in a study of T cells in Graves' hyperthyroidism and ophthalmopathy. Germline V CDR1 and CDR2: LGHNA, YNFKEQ. V was cut by 1 base and J by 0 bases, with 10 bases left in between. The CDR3 has 15 amino acids. This clonotype has a handful of counts. The source material, RNA transcripts, was used to amplify TCR beta CDR3 regions. During a first-round RT-PCR of the TCR CDR3, the HTBI primer set was used. TCRdb analysed the multiplex PCR reads with MiXCR anew, one entry per CDR3 protein. Of 250,000 to 300,000 distinct CDR3 sequences listed, roughly a fifth are singletons.

The sequenced sample was blood. The genes are TRBV4-2 and TRBJ2-7, with D perhaps TRBD2 (5 bases). This clonotype was obtained from a man over 45 with Graves' ophthalmopathy. The CDR3 nucleotides read TGTGCCAGCAGCCAAGGTCGGGATAGCTCCTACGAGCAGTACTTC. The encoded protein is CASSQGRDSSYEQYF.